This section outlines one TCR beta chain sequence together with its context. A much larger clone is a single base away; this may be a read error. The use of a sample-barcoded 5' primer and a J-beta primer mix characterized a second PCR of roughly 6 to 11 cycles. TCRdb independently ran MiXCR on the 5' RACE reads; one entry per CDR3 protein. The sample lists about a million distinct CDR3 sequences, roughly 50% seen once, with about a fifth in the top ten. The data belong to a study of blood T cells in healthy people across ages. CDR3 length: 13 residues. V was pared by 5 bases and J by 10 bases, with 17 bases between. The germline gives CDR1 MDHEN, CDR2 SYDVKM.

The receptor comes from a woman aged 55-75 years in good health. This chain connects TRBV28 to TRBJ1-2; D possibly corresponds to TRBD1 (6 bases). The specimen was blood. In nucleotides, the CDR3 is TGTGCCAGCAGTGTAACAGGGACGAATGACTACACCTTC. Protein product: CASSVTGTNDYTF.